Listed here is a single TCR beta chain. Authors' data handling: Nucleated cell counts were estimated from reference gene primer amplification. Libraries were prepared by immunoSEQ multiplex PCR; TCRdb keeps only in-frame clonotypes and omits some of them. V and J calls and clone size are copied from that table; D and trimming were computed from the DNA. The sample contains 100,000 to 150,000 clones, 60% to 80% of which appear only once. Seattle enrolled patients during active infection and tracked them longitudinally. The data derive from a study of blood T cell repertoires in COVID-19. Background on the study: Both acute and convalescent COVID-19 samples were obtained from the United States, Italy and Spain. In each case, the material was cDNA or gDNA derived from T cells, B-cell-depleted T cells, or PBMCs.

V was pared by 8 bases and J by 1 base, with 11 bases of the junction left unmatched. Germline CDR1 and CDR2: SNHLY and FYNNEI. This CDR3 contains 16 residues. Sequencing was performed on peripheral blood. The TCR comes from an older man with COVID-19, enrolled during active disease. This sequence joins TRBV2 and TRBJ2-5; the match to TRBD1 covers 9 bases. The CDR3 sequence: CASVEPHRGPQETQYF. In DNA form, the CDR3 reads TGTGCCAGCGTTGAGCCCCACAGGGGGCCCCAAGAGACCCAGTACTTC.